This TCR beta chain was obtained from a study of blood T cell repertoires in COVID-19 (TCRdb year 2020). Turning to the overall study: Samples from collaborators originated in the United States, Italy and Spain and spanned both the acute and convalescent phases of COVID-19. The prospective study material was composed of cDNA or gDNA derived from T cells, B-cell-depleted T cells, or PBMCs. Deeply sampled blood TCRbeta repertoires from subjects exposed to, actively infected with, or recovered from COVID-19 were included in the dataset. The repertoires were made available in a free public database intended to serve as a resource for research on the immune response to SARS-CoV-2. Samples came from the ongoing ImmuneRACE study (first 160 participants) plus 1,254 subjects from 6 global collaborators. Sample metadata almost always included a de-identified subject ID, COVID-19 status, age in years and sex. Where available, HLA class I and class II types were taken from metadata supplied by the sample provider and were not determined by assay-based typing.

TCRbeta CDR3 regions were amplified from genomic DNA by means of the immunoSEQ Assay, a bias-controlled multiplex PCR. In the authors' own workflow: The number of nucleated cells in each sample was estimated from the amplification of reference gene primers within the assay. Sequence reads were collapsed and filtered to measure the absolute abundance of every unique TCRbeta CDR3 rearrangement. For each sample, productive Simpson clonality was calculated as the square root of Simpson's diversity index over productive rearrangements. The immuneACCESS repertoire file appears here via TCRdb, limited to in-frame rearrangements. These files lack a portion of the clones; in checked studies, under half of the deficit traces to unresolved V genes, and the cause of the others is not known. V and J calls and clone size come straight from that table; D and trimming were deduced from the DNA. The sample table holds 250,000 or so clones, of which 85% were seen once. The ten largest clones capture 6.6% of the sample.

The sample holds one count of this clone. It lacks a known antigen. No quality values exist for individual bases; no much larger clone is one base distant. The study at large found these results: The amount of clinical and demographic metadata varied by source and participant and was provided uncurated.

In the prospective study, participants were roughly 18 to 100 years old, resided in fewer than 25 geographic areas of the United States, and were enrolled through a virtual design. Cohort assignment in the prospective study relied on participant-reported clinical history from a screening survey and a study questionnaire. Exposed participants were defined as having been in contact with someone with a PCR-confirmed or clinician-diagnosed COVID-19 case within 2 weeks of study entry. In the prospective study, whole blood, serum and a nasopharyngeal or oropharyngeal swab were collected from each participant by mobile phlebotomists. Over an approximately 2-month period, participants in the prospective study had the option of providing additional blood draws and questionnaires. Before DNA extraction, blood samples from the prospective study were shipped at room temperature or frozen. The V end loses 0 bases and the J end loses 2 bases, and a stretch of 20 bases separates them. The CDR3 sequence holds 18 residues, the cysteine and phenylalanine included. The CDR3 DNA has 54 bases and is translated from base 1. CDR1 and CDR2, looked up from the germline V gene, are MNHEY and SVGEGT.

Material: PBMCs or T cells enriched from blood (not recorded which). This TCR came from a woman in her 50s who had been exposed to COVID-19. This chain is built from TRBV6-2 or TRBV6-3 and TRBJ2-7; TRBD1 is a weak D gene call, 5 bases matching. The CDR3 reads as follows: CASSYSPRRVAGTYEQYF. The nucleotide sequence is given as TGTGCCAGCAGTTACTCGCCCCGCCGAGTAGCAGGGACCTACGAGCAGTACTTC.